These T cell receptor beta chains were read from a single sample in a study of cytomegalovirus exposure and HLA in healthy donors. Assay used: immunoSEQ multiplex PCR; TCRdb lists only in-frame clones, some missing. The sample includes 57,000 or so clones, around 96% of them seen just once. The sample was PBMCs. Receptors were obtained from a man aged 18-30 years in good health and CMV-seronegative. The CDR3 runs from the conserved cysteine through the conserved F or W. The D gene is left open where the match is weak. Clone size, where shown, is once, few, many, or a class for clones that have expanded.

TRBD2,NA,TRBJ2-5,TRBV6-1,CASSEGLTSGTTETQYF,TGTGCCAGCAGTGAAGGGCTGACTAGCGGGACGACAGAGACCCAGTACTTC
NA,NA,TRBJ2-3,TRBV30,CAWRADVDSTDTQYF,TGTGCCTGGAGAGCGGACGTAGATAGCACAGATACGCAGTATTTT
NA,few,TRBJ2-7,TRBV5-4,CASSRPEGQLAEQYF,TGTGCCAGCAGCCGGCCGGAGGGTCAGTTAGCCGAGCAGTACTTC
TRBD1,NA,TRBJ1-2,TRBV6-5,CASSYSLTGGGYTF,TGTGCCAGCAGTTACTCCCTAACAGGGGGCGGCTACACCTTC
NA,NA,TRBJ2-5,TRBV2,CASIGEKETQYF,TGTGCCAGCATAGGGGAAAAAGAGACCCAGTACTTC
NA,NA,TRBJ1-4,TRBV7-3,CASSCEPDSDWEKLFF,TGTGCCAGCAGCTGCGAACCGGACAGTGACTGGGAAAAACTGTTTTTT
TRBD2,NA,TRBJ2-1,TRBV5-1,CASSGGLAGATSNNEQFF,TGCGCCAGCAGCGGGGGACTAGCGGGAGCAACTTCGAACAATGAGCAGTTCTTC
NA,NA,TRBJ2-4,TRBV28,CASSLGDLGAKNIQYF,TGTGCCAGCAGTTTAGGGGACTTAGGTGCCAAAAACATTCAGTACTTC
TRBD1,NA,TRBJ1-2,TRBV19,CASSSRRDSLTNYGYTF,TGTGCCAGTAGCAGCCGCCGGGACAGCCTGACTAACTATGGCTACACCTTC
NA,NA,TRBJ2-7,TRBV6-5,CASRPRQTYEQYF,TGTGCCAGCAGGCCGAGACAGACCTACGAGCAGTACTTC
TRBD1,NA,TRBJ2-5,TRBV5-6,CASSFLGQGYQETQYF,TGTGCCAGCAGCTTTCTAGGACAGGGGTATCAAGAGACCCAGTACTTC
TRBD2,NA,TRBJ2-1,TRBV5-1,CASSLLAGLNEQFF,TGCGCCAGCAGCTTGCTAGCGGGTCTTAATGAGCAGTTCTTC
NA,few,TRBJ2-7,TRBV29-1,CSVFFGVGYEQYF,TGCAGCGTTTTCTTCGGGGTTGGGTACGAGCAGTACTTC
TRBD1,NA,TRBJ2-1,TRBV5-1,CASSPTGTYNEQFF,TGCGCCAGCTCCCCGACAGGGACGTATAATGAGCAGTTCTTC
NA,NA,TRBJ2-6,TRBV30,CAWHPRGSGANVLTF,TGTGCCTGGCATCCGCGGGGCTCTGGGGCCAACGTCCTGACTTTC
TRBD1,NA,TRBJ1-2,TRBV19,CASRTDRAASYTF,TGTGCCAGTAGAACCGACAGGGCAGCAAGCTACACCTTC
NA,NA,TRBJ1-2,TRBV7-2,CASSLVRGYGYTF,TGTGCCAGCAGCTTAGTTAGGGGGTATGGCTACACCTTC
TRBD1,NA,TRBJ1-4,TRBV7-2,CASRSRGDRAEKLFF,TGTGCCAGCAGATCCCGGGGAGACAGGGCTGAAAAACTGTTTTTT
TRBD2,NA,TRBJ2-1,TRBV27,CASSLRVAGGNEQFF,TGTGCCAGCAGTCTCAGAGTAGCGGGAGGCAATGAGCAGTTCTTC
TRBD2,NA,TRBJ2-1,TRBV4-3,CASSQGTSGRFNEQFF,TGCGCCAGCAGCCAAGGGACTAGCGGGAGGTTTAATGAGCAGTTCTTC
TRBD1,NA,TRBJ1-2,TRBV2,CASRQDRNYGYTF,TGTGCCAGCAGACAGGACAGGAACTATGGCTACACCTTC
TRBD1,NA,TRBJ1-2,TRBV4-1,CASSPRDRGNGGYTF,TGCGCCAGCAGCCCAAGGGACAGGGGAAACGGTGGCTACACCTTC
NA,NA,TRBJ2-1,TRBV28,CASSLTGSLPNEQFF,TGTGCCAGCAGTTTAACGGGATCTCTTCCCAATGAGCAGTTCTTC
NA,NA,TRBJ2-2,TRBV30,CAWSVDTDTGELFF,TGTGCCTGGAGTGTCGACACGGACACCGGGGAGCTGTTTTTT
NA,NA,TRBJ1-3,TRBV5-1,CASSAGNSGNTIYF,TGCGCCAGCAGCGCAGGAAACTCTGGAAACACCATATATTTT
TRBD1,NA,TRBJ1-5,TRBV19,CASSIHRDRGNQPQHF,TGTGCCAGTAGTATTCACCGGGACAGGGGAAATCAGCCCCAGCATTTT
TRBD2,NA,TRBJ2-4,TRBV27,CASSFWGTSGLYF,TGTGCCAGCAGTTTCTGGGGGACTAGTGGCTTATACTTC
NA,once,TRBJ2-7,TRBV5-5,CASSLNRVHEQYF,TGTGCCAGCAGCTTGAACAGGGTCCACGAGCAGTACTTC
NA,NA,TRBJ1-2,TRBV21-1,CASSRGTDYGYTF,TGTGCCAGCAGCAGGGGGACAGACTATGGCTACACCTTC
TRBD2,NA,TRBJ2-1,TRBV7-9,CASGGLAGMAGIDNEQFF,TGTGCCAGCGGCGGACTAGCGGGAATGGCGGGAATTGACAATGAGCAGTTCTTC
NA,NA,TRBJ2-2,TRBV5-4,CASSERRGTNTGELFF,TGTGCCAGCAGCGAGCGACGCGGCACGAACACCGGGGAGCTGTTTTTT
NA,NA,TRBJ2-4,TRBV28,CASSSGQLAKNIQYF,TGTGCCAGCAGTTCCGGACAGCTAGCCAAAAACATTCAGTACTTC
NA,NA,TRBJ2-7,TRBV4-3,CASSQVGALSFEQYF,TGCGCCAGCAGCCAAGTTGGGGCCCTCAGCTTCGAGCAGTACTTC
TRBD2,NA,TRBJ2-7,TRBV13,CASGSRLAGAYEQYF,TGTGCCAGCGGGTCACGTCTAGCGGGAGCCTACGAGCAGTACTTC
TRBD2,NA,TRBJ2-1,TRBV12-5,CASGPLAGRDRWQFF,TGTGCTAGTGGCCCTCTAGCGGGGAGGGACCGGTGGCAGTTCTTC
TRBD2,NA,TRBJ2-1,TRBV5-1,CASSTGLAGNNEQFF,TGCGCCAGCAGCACGGGACTAGCGGGAAACAATGAGCAGTTCTTC
TRBD1,NA,TRBJ2-2,TRBV5-1,CASSRQGLGTGELFF,TGCGCCAGCAGCCGACAGGGGCTTGGGACCGGGGAGCTGTTTTTT
NA,NA,TRBJ1-3,TRBV19,CASSMGPGNTIYF,TGTGCCAGTAGTATGGGCCCAGGAAACACCATATATTTT
NA,NA,TRBJ1-5,TRBV28,CASSFLYRTASNQPQHF,TGTGCCAGCAGTTTCCTCTATAGGACAGCAAGCAATCAGCCCCAGCATTTT
TRBD1,once,TRBJ1-5,TRBV19,CASSPQGGQSNQPQHF,TGTGCCAGTAGTCCCCAAGGGGGACAGAGCAATCAGCCCCAGCATTTT
NA,NA,TRBJ2-7,TRBV11-2,CASSSVLVSYEQYF,TGTGCCAGCAGCTCAGTACTAGTTTCCTACGAGCAGTACTTC
NA,NA,TRBJ1-5,TRBV19,CASSIGLGDYQPQHF,TGTGCCAGTAGTATCGGGTTGGGGGACTATCAGCCCCAGCATTTT
NA,once,TRBJ2-7,TRBV5-6,CASSRGPQGSYEQYF,TGTGCCAGCAGCCGAGGCCCTCAGGGCTCCTACGAGCAGTACTTC
NA,NA,TRBJ1-4,TRBV11-2,CASSLSGGTEKLFF,TGTGCCAGCAGCTTAAGCGGGGGGACTGAAAAACTGTTTTTT
NA,NA,TRBJ1-5,TRBV27,CASSLQGIHQPQHF,TGTGCCAGCAGTTTACAGGGCATCCATCAGCCCCAGCATTTT
NA,NA,TRBJ2-7,TRBV5-5,CASSSQYEQYF,TGTGCCAGCAGCTCCCAGTACGAGCAGTACTTC
NA,NA,TRBJ2-5,TRBV27,CASGFPTQGSQETQYF,TGTGCCAGCGGATTTCCTACTCAGGGAAGCCAAGAGACCCAGTACTTC
TRBD1,NA,TRBJ1-5,TRBV27,CASSLSAGQNQPQHF,TGTGCCAGCAGTTTATCCGCGGGACAGAATCAGCCCCAGCATTTT
TRBD2,NA,TRBJ2-1,TRBV19,CASSIKRGFNEQFF,TGTGCCAGTAGTATAAAGCGGGGGTTCAATGAGCAGTTCTTC
NA,NA,TRBJ2-2,TRBV27,CASSLYFSGRELFF,TGTGCCAGCAGTTTATACTTTTCAGGTCGGGAGCTGTTTTTT
TRBD1,NA,TRBJ2-5,TRBV11-3,CASSLGTGGQETQYF,TGTGCCAGCAGCTTAGGGACAGGGGGCCAAGAGACCCAGTACTTC
TRBD2,NA,TRBJ2-3,TRBV27,CASSGLSSGRTRTDTQYF,TGTGCCAGCAGTGGCCTATCTAGCGGGAGGACTCGCACAGATACGCAGTATTTT
TRBD2,NA,TRBJ2-6,TRBV19,CASMGLAGVVTGANVLTF,TGTGCCAGTATGGGACTAGCGGGAGTTGTCACTGGGGCCAACGTCCTGACTTTC
TRBD1,NA,TRBJ2-7,TRBV5-1,CASSFAVGTGFHEQYF,TGCGCCAGCAGCTTCGCTGTCGGGACAGGGTTCCACGAGCAGTACTTC
NA,once,TRBJ1-1,TRBV19,CASTSGQGIRDGHTEAFF,NA